The 32 T cell receptor beta chains below all came from one sample that was sequenced in a study of radiation and T cells in renal cell carcinoma. Time point noted: blood 2 weeks post-SBRT. Treatment given: 15 Gy SBRT to primary tumor, nephrectomy 4 weeks later. Sequenced by immunoSEQ multiplex PCR; TCRdb stores in-frame clones only, minus some. The sample lists approximately 120,000 clones; around 81% were seen once. Sample: blood, taken from a patient whose treatment included radiotherapy and nephrectomy. All receptors come from a man in his fifties or sixties with renal cell carcinoma.

V usage is TRBV4-3 and J usage is TRBJ2-3; 9 bases line up with TRBD2. CDR3 size: 18 residues. Germline V gene sequence: CDR1 LGHNA, CDR2 YSLEER. J gave up 7 bases and V 0 bases, and 14 bases lay outside the gene matches. The CDR3 DNA reads TGCGCCAGCAGCCAAGATGGGTTGGGGCGGGGGGGCCGTCATACGCAGTATTTT. This translates into CASSQDGLGRGGRHTQYF.

Only a few counts were recorded for this clone. The chain has TRBV18 and TRBJ1-2; the D is unclear. The CDR3 spans 14 residues. The germline V and J ends were trimmed by 7 bases and 4 bases, with 16 bases remaining between them. Germline loops: CDR1 KGHSH, CDR2 LQKENI. The CDR3 DNA follows: TGTGCCAGCTTCCGGGATAGGGATAGCTATGGCTACACCTTC. It specifies CASFRDRDSYGYTF.

The chain joins TRBV7-2 to TRBJ2-2, with D possibly called TRBD1 or TRBD2 (6 bases each). V was trimmed by 1 base and J by 6 bases, leaving 9 bases between them. Germline V gives CDR1 SGHTA, CDR2 FQGNSA. CDR3 length equals 14 residues. This CDR3 is CASSLGGASGELFF. The CDR3 nucleotides read TGTGCCAGCAGCTTAGGGGGGGCCTCCGGGGAGCTGTTTTTT.

As for this clone: Other nucleotide sequences from this sample produce the same CDR3. The J gene is TRBJ1-2, the V gene TRBV5-1; 9 positions match TRBD1. The V gene's germline CDR1 is SGHRS and CDR2 YFSETQ. The CDR3 loop spans 15 amino acids. Trimming cost V 4 bases and J 5 bases; bases outside gene matches: 9. The CDR3, as DNA: TGCGCCAGCAGCCAACAGGGGGCCCTAGGGTATGGCTACACCTTC. It yields the protein CASSQQGALGYGYTF.

This clone was seen a handful of times. The junction departs from germline at one end; a sequencing error may be responsible. The chain joins TRBV5-1 to TRBJ1-5, with D perhaps TRBD1 (6 bases). This CDR3 region has 15 residues. Germline assignment: CDR1 SGHRS and CDR2 YFSETQ. The CDR3 coding sequence is TGCGCCAGCAGTTTGGCAGGGGCGAGCAATCAGCCCCAGCATTTT. Translation gives CASSLAGASNQPQHF.

This clone came up a few times. This sequence joins TRBV7-8 and TRBJ2-4; weak D call: TRBD2 (6 bases). The CDR3 loop spans 13 amino acids. CDR1 SGHVS and CDR2 FQNEAQ come from the germline V gene. The V gene lost 5 bases and the J gene lost 5 bases, with 10 bases spanning the gap. CDR3 region: CASSPEGQNIQYF. In DNA, the CDR3 is TGTGCCAGCAGCCCGGAGGGCCAAAACATTCAGTACTTC.

The rearrangement joins TRBV5-1 to TRBJ2-3; D is uncertain. Trimming stripped 3 bases from V and 5 bases from J, with 7 bases between. Germline V lookup: CDR1 SGHRS, CDR2 YFSETQ. CDR3 size: 12 residues. CDR3 protein: CASSWSEDTQYF. Written as DNA, the CDR3 is TGCGCCAGCAGCTGGAGCGAAGATACGCAGTATTTT.

This rearrangement joins TRBV5-1 to TRBJ2-3; the D gene is possibly TRBD2 (6 bases). Trimming removed 4 bases from V and 2 bases from J, with 17 bases in between. The germline gives CDR1 SGHRS, CDR2 YFSETQ. The CDR3 contains 16 residues. CDR3 nucleotides: TGCGCCAGCAGCCCAGGCGTGGCGGGGAACACAGATACGCAGTATTTT. This codes for CASSPGVAGNTDTQYF. Together with reference TRBV5-1 and TRBJ2-3, the CDR3 gives the full variable domain: KAGVTQTPRYLIKTRGQQVTLSCSPISGHRSVSWYQQTPGQGLQFLFEYFSETQRNKGNFPGRFSGRQFSNSRSEMNVSTLELGDSALYLCASSPGVAGNTDTQYFGPGTRLTVL.

This clone was recorded a few times. The J gene is TRBJ1-5, the V gene TRBV15, with 10 bases lining up with TRBD1. Germline loops: CDR1 LNHNV, CDR2 YYDKDF (reference sequence). J was trimmed by 6 bases and V by 6 bases; bases with no gene match: 5. The length of the CDR3 is 14 residues. The CDR3 protein is CATRTGGQGQPQHF. CDR3 coding DNA: TGTGCCACCAGGACAGGGGGCCAAGGTCAGCCCCAGCATTTT.

The genes are TRBV5-5 and TRBJ2-7; D gene unclear. The CDR3 contains 13 residues. V dropped 4 bases and J dropped 7 bases, with 15 bases sitting between them. Germline-derived CDR1 and CDR2 are SGHKS and YYEKEE (reference sequence). The CDR3, as DNA: TGTGCCAGCAGCGCGCGACTCCCCTCGGAGCAGTACTTC. Its translation is CASSARLPSEQYF.

The chain links TRBV7-3 to TRBJ2-1; 11 bases line up with TRBD2. This CDR3 spans 15 amino acids. In germline, CDR1 is SGHTA, CDR2 FQGTGA. J lost 4 bases, V lost 5 bases, and 4 bases had no gene match. The CDR3 DNA reads as TGTGCCAGCAGCGCGGGACTAGCGGCTTACAATGAGCAGTTCTTC. Amino acid sequence: CASSAGLAAYNEQFF.

This chain joins TRBV5-1 and TRBJ2-2, with 8 bases lining up with TRBD2. V shed 4 bases, J shed 7 bases, and the junction held 12 bases outside the gene matches. There are 16 residues in the CDR3. The germline CDR1 and CDR2 sequences are SGHRS and YFSETQ. This chain's CDR3 is CASSGSGGEYSGELFF. The CDR3, as DNA: TGCGCCAGCAGCGGCAGCGGGGGAGAATACAGCGGGGAGCTGTTTTTT.

Written as DNA, the CDR3 is TGCGCCAGCAGCCACCGTTGGGATGACACAACGCAGTATTTT. Amino acids: CASSHRWDDTTQYF. The chain combines TRBV4-1 with TRBJ2-3, with no clear D. The CDR3 runs 14 residues. Per germline, CDR1 MGHRA and CDR2 YSYEKL. Trimming shortened V by 3 bases and J by 9 bases, and 16 bases separated the two germline ends.

The rearrangement joins TRBV27 to TRBJ2-7; 8 nucleotides align to TRBD1. The V gene end was trimmed by 5 bases and the J gene end by 2 bases; junction bases not matched to a gene: 8. This CDR3 is 15 amino acids long. CDR1 MNHEY and CDR2 SMNVEV come from the germline V gene (reference sequence). CDR3 amino acids: CASSSDRGSAYEQYF. In DNA form, the CDR3 reads TGTGCCAGCAGTAGTGACAGGGGCTCAGCCTACGAGCAGTACTTC.

The V and J genes are TRBV11-2 and TRBJ1-1; perhaps TRBD1 as D (5 bases). V shed 6 bases and J shed 3 bases, with 17 bases lying between them. This CDR3 contains 15 residues. Germline values: CDR1 SGHAT, CDR2 FQNNGV. CDR3 in DNA: TGTGCCAGCAGTAAAAGACAGCAATGGTACACTGAAGCTTTCTTT. Translation: CASSKRQQWYTEAFF.

The J gene is TRBJ2-2, the V gene TRBV5-1; 7 nucleotides match TRBD1. Trimming removed 4 bases from V and 3 bases from J; junction bases left unmatched: 6. Germline V lookup: CDR1 SGHRS, CDR2 YFSETQ. CDR3 size: 15 residues. CDR3 region: CASSQGDRDTGELFF. In nucleotides, the CDR3 is TGCGCCAGCAGCCAGGGGGACAGAGACACCGGGGAGCTGTTTTTT.

In its sample, this clone was seen a few times. The chain couples TRBV2 to TRBJ2-7; tentative D call: TRBD1 (6 bases). Trimming cost V 6 bases and J 4 bases, with 16 bases left between them. The CDR3 spans 14 residues. The V gene's germline CDR1 is SNHLY and CDR2 FYNNEI. CDR3 DNA sequence: TGTGCCAGCAGCCAAACAGGGCTGGGTTACGAGCAGTACTTC. Translation: CASSQTGLGYEQYF. The variable domain in full, with the rest retrieved from reference TRBV2 and TRBJ2-7, is EPEVTQTPSHQVTQMGQEVILRCVPISNHLYFYWYRQILGQKVEFLVSFYNNEISEKSEIFDDQFSVERPDGSNFTLKIRSTKLEDSAMYFCASSQTGLGYEQYFGPGTRLTVT.

The chain carries TRBV19 and TRBJ1-3; D perhaps matches TRBD1 (5 bases). The CDR3 totals 14 residues. Looked up from germline, CDR1 is LNHDA and CDR2 is SQIVND (reference sequence). V dropped 2 bases and J dropped 2 bases, with 7 bases sitting between them. The CDR3 protein is CASSITGAGNTIYF. DNA for the CDR3: TGTGCCAGTAGTATAACGGGGGCTGGAAACACCATATATTTT.

J is TRBJ2-3 and V is TRBV5-1, with unresolved D. The germline V gene has CDR1 SGHRS and CDR2 YFSETQ. This CDR3 has 14 residues. V lost 0 bases to trimming and J lost 5 bases, with 10 bases between them. CDR3 DNA sequence: TGCGCCAGCAGCTTGGGTCTAACCCTAGATACGCAGTATTTT. Amino acids: CASSLGLTLDTQYF.

This clone appeared a few times. The chain joins TRBV7-2 to TRBJ2-2; D may correspond to TRBD1 or TRBD2 (6 bases each). Germline V CDR1 and CDR2: SGHTA, FQGNSA. The CDR3 is 16 amino acids. Deletions cut 5 bases from V and 4 bases from J, with 17 bases between. CDR3 nucleotides: TGTGCCAGCAGCCCCCCCGGGGGCGGAGGCACCGGGGAGCTGTTTTTT. This sequence encodes CASSPPGGGGTGELFF.

This chain's CDR3 is CASRPGPYGYTF. In DNA form, the CDR3 reads TGTGCCAGTAGGCCAGGGCCCTATGGCTACACCTTC. The rearrangement joins TRBV19 to TRBJ1-2, with a possible D match to TRBD1 (5 bases). This CDR3 is built from 12 residues. V was pared by 6 bases and J by 4 bases, with 9 bases between. Germline CDR1 reads LNHDA; CDR2 reads SQIVND (reference sequence).

The chain recombines TRBV4-1 with TRBJ2-7; 9 bases are shared with TRBD2. V lost 2 bases to trimming and J lost 0 bases; unmatched junction nucleotides: 2. From germline, CDR1 is MGHRA and CDR2 YSYEKL. This CDR3 is built from 15 residues. The CDR3 spells CASSQLAGNSYEQYF. Written as DNA, the CDR3 is TGCGCCAGCAGCCAACTAGCGGGGAACTCCTACGAGCAGTACTTC.

The rearrangement joins TRBV7-2 to TRBJ2-3, with TRBD2 matching 8 bases. Germline CDR1 and CDR2: SGHTA and FQGNSA. CDR3 size: 15 residues. Losses at the gene ends were 5 bases for V and 3 bases for J; bases not matched to a gene: 7. The CDR3 DNA is TGTGCCAGCAGCCCGGTGGCGGGGGGAACAGATACGCAGTATTTT. Protein sequence: CASSPVAGGTDTQYF. The whole variable domain, filled in from reference TRBV7-2 and TRBJ2-3, reads GAGVSQSPSNKVTEKGKDVELRCDPISGHTALYWYRQSLGQGLEFLIYFQGNSAPDKSGLPSDRFSAERTGGSVSTLTIQRTQQEDSAVYLCASSPVAGGTDTQYFGPGTRLTVL.

The chain combines TRBV5-4 with TRBJ2-3; 10 nucleotides agree with TRBD2. V was pared by 3 bases and J by 2 bases, with 12 bases of the junction left unmatched. Per the germline V gene, CDR1 is SGHNT and CDR2 is YYREEE (reference sequence). The CDR3 is made up of 18 amino acids. The CDR3 DNA reads as TGTGCCAGCAGCTCGCTCGGCCTAGCGGGGGCCGCCACAGATACGCAGTATTTT. Amino acid sequence: CASSSLGLAGAATDTQYF.

This sequence joins TRBV5-4 and TRBJ2-3; no reliable D call. Germline V gene data show CDR1 as SGHNT and CDR2 as YYREEE (reference sequence). Trimming took 4 bases from V and 0 from J, leaving 9 bases between them. This CDR3 is built from 14 residues. The CDR3 is CASSAQFSTDTQYF. The CDR3 DNA sequence: TGTGCCAGCAGCGCCCAGTTTAGCACAGATACGCAGTATTTT. Based on the CDR3 plus reference TRBV5-4 and TRBJ2-3, the full variable domain is ETGVTQSPTHLIKTRGQQVTLRCSSQSGHNTVSWYQQALGQGPQFIFQYYREEENGRGNFPPRFSGLQFPNYSSELNVNALELDDSALYLCASSAQFSTDTQYFGPGTRLTVL.

This clone has just a few counts. V is TRBV14 and J is TRBJ2-3; 8 nucleotides align to TRBD1. CDR1 SGHDN and CDR2 FVKESK come from the germline V gene. The CDR3 is made up of 17 amino acids. V shed 4 bases, J shed 5 bases, and the junction held 14 bases outside the gene matches. CDR3 in amino acids: CASSLPDRGGLGDTQYF. CDR3 coding DNA: TGTGCCAGCAGCCTTCCTGACAGGGGAGGTTTAGGAGATACGCAGTATTTT.

The chain couples TRBV11-2 to TRBJ1-2, with D possibly TRBD1 on 6 matching bases. Trimming stripped 0 bases from V and 7 bases from J, with 15 bases between. The CDR3 runs to 15 residues. The germline CDR1 and CDR2 sequences are SGHAT and FQNNGV. The CDR3 here is CASSLDRAQGGGYTF. The CDR3 nucleotides read TGTGCCAGCAGCTTAGACCGGGCACAGGGTGGTGGCTACACCTTC. Using reference TRBV11-2 and TRBJ1-2 for the parts outside the CDR3, the full variable domain is EAGVAQSPRYKIIEKRQSVAFWCNPISGHATLYWYQQILGQGPKLLIQFQNNGVVDDSQLPKDRFSAERLKGVDSTLKIQPAKLEDSAVYLCASSLDRAQGGGYTFGSGTRLTVV.

This sequence joins TRBV7-2 and TRBJ1-2, with a tentative D call TRBD1 (5 bases). Germline-derived CDR1 and CDR2 are SGHTA and FQGNSA. Trimming took off 5 bases at V and 1 base at J, with 11 bases between the two ends. The CDR3 spans 14 residues. CDR3 protein: CASSQAGGNYGYTF. CDR3 coding DNA: TGTGCCAGCAGCCAAGCTGGGGGTAACTATGGCTACACCTTC.

The J gene is TRBJ2-7, the V gene TRBV29-1; 9 bases are a match to TRBD2. V was clipped by 4 bases and J by 3 bases; unmatched bases: 10. Germline V CDR1 and CDR2: SQVTM, ANQGSEA. This CDR3 has 15 residues. Here the CDR3 reads CSVGVWRGGIYEQYF. CDR3 nucleotides: TGCAGCGTTGGCGTGTGGCGGGGGGGAATCTACGAGCAGTACTTC.

The CDR3 protein is CASSHSQRERPEQFF. The CDR3 region has the DNA TGCGCCAGCAGTCACTCACAGCGGGAGCGGCCTGAGCAGTTCTTC. This chain connects TRBV4-1 to TRBJ2-1; 8 nucleotides match TRBD2. The CDR3 consists of 15 residues. Germline CDR1 reads MGHRA; CDR2 reads YSYEKL. With 6 bases clipped from V and 9 bases from J, the junction kept 13 bases outside the gene matches.

The chain recombines TRBV2 with TRBJ1-2; D uncertain. This CDR3 has 13 residues. V lost 4 bases, J lost 0 bases, and 6 bases lay in between. The germline V gene encodes CDR1 SNHLY and CDR2 FYNNEI. The CDR3, as DNA: TGTGCCAGCAGTGCGGGGTCTAACTATGGCTACACCTTC. It translates to CASSAGSNYGYTF. Variable domain in full (rest from reference TRBV2 and TRBJ1-2): EPEVTQTPSHQVTQMGQEVILRCVPISNHLYFYWYRQILGQKVEFLVSFYNNEISEKSEIFDDQFSVERPDGSNFTLKIRSTKLEDSAMYFCASSAGSNYGYTFGSGTRLTVV.

The chain is built from TRBV9 and TRBJ2-1; D not certain. CDR3 size: 13 residues. Germline V gene lookup returns CDR1 SGDLS and CDR2 YYNGEE. Trimming took off 5 bases at V and 8 bases at J, with 14 bases between the two ends. CDR3 nucleotide sequence: TGTGCCAGCAGTCGAGCCAGCACCGATGAGCAGTTCTTC. As protein: CASSRASTDEQFF.